The 28 T cell receptor beta chains below come from one sample, sequenced in a study of control samples from healthy donors and cancer patients. Generated by immunoSEQ multiplex PCR, the TCRdb table keeps only in-frame clones and is missing some. Of 130,000 or so clones in the sample, approximately 91% are singletons; the top ten hold 3% to 3.5%. Material for sequencing was blood. The receptors were sampled from a man in his fifties or sixties in good health.

The DNA of the CDR3 is TGTGCCAGCAGTGACCAAACAGGGCTCTATGGCTACACCTTC. It specifies CASSDQTGLYGYTF. J is TRBJ1-2 and V is TRBV6-1, with a weak D call TRBD1 (6 bases). The CDR3 consists of 14 residues. Germline-derived CDR1 and CDR2 are MNHNS and SASEGT. Trimming removed 3 bases at V and 4 bases at J, with 12 bases between.

The chain employs TRBV10-2 and TRBJ2-7; either TRBD1 or TRBD2 may fit D (5 bases each). The V gene's germline CDR1 is WSHSY and CDR2 SAAADI. Trimming shortened V by 0 bases and J by 3 bases, and 18 bases separated the two germline ends. The CDR3 loop spans 17 amino acids. In nucleotides, the CDR3 is TGCGCCAGCAGTGAGTCTTCGGGACGCCTGTTAAGCTACGAGCAGTACTTC. It yields the protein CASSESSGRLLSYEQYF.

The chain carries TRBV7-2 and TRBJ2-2, with 9 bases identical to TRBD2. Trimming took 4 bases from V and 4 from J; bases not matched to a gene: 4. The CDR3 spans 15 residues. Germline V CDR1 and CDR2: SGHTA, FQGNSA. This CDR3 reads CASSWTSAGTGELFF. CDR3 nucleotides: TGTGCCAGCAGCTGGACTAGCGCGGGCACCGGGGAGCTGTTTTTT.

This chain joins TRBV19 and TRBJ1-1; D is ambiguous. The CDR3 is 14 residues long. V lost 6 bases and J lost 1, with 12 bases in between. CDR1 and CDR2 from the germline V gene are LNHDA and SQIVND (reference sequence). In nucleotides, the CDR3 is TGTGCCAGTAGGACCCGAGCGGGGAACACTGAAGCTTTCTTT. It codes for CASRTRAGNTEAFF.

The genes are TRBV19 and TRBJ2-3; no reliable D call. The CDR3 is 13 residues long. The V end was cut by 0 bases, the J end by 5 bases, with 6 bases between. Per the germline V gene, CDR1 is LNHDA and CDR2 is SQIVND (reference sequence). CDR3 in amino acids: CASSIDARDTQYF. CDR3 nucleotide sequence: TGTGCCAGTAGTATAGACGCCCGAGATACGCAGTATTTT.

This clone was observed a single time. Relative to the germline gene, one junction end is altered; a read error may explain this. V and J are TRBV7-3 and TRBJ2-2; maybe TRBD1 (6 bases). Germline V gene sequence: CDR1 SGHTA, CDR2 FQGTGA. There are 14 residues in the CDR3. CDR3 loop: CASSLQGPTGELFF. The DNA of the CDR3 is TGTGCCAGTAGCTTACAGGGTCCCACCGGGGAGCTGTTTTTT.

This sequence joins TRBV9 and TRBJ2-5; 10 bases map to TRBD1. V gave up 4 bases and J gave up 5 bases; unmatched junction bases: 2. The V gene's germline CDR1 is SGDLS and CDR2 YYNGEE. The CDR3 consists of 13 residues. The DNA of the CDR3 is TGTGCCAGCAGCAGACAGGGGGCCGAGACCCAGTACTTC. Translated: CASSRQGAETQYF.

This chain links TRBV12-3 or TRBV12-4 with TRBJ1-5; no clear D gene. Deletions cut 6 bases from V and 7 bases from J, with 13 bases between. The CDR3 consists of 13 residues. The CDR3 sequence is CASSQQERQPQHF. CDR3 nucleotides: TGTGCCAGCAGCCAACAAGAGAGGCAGCCCCAGCATTTT.

This clone appeared once. The V and J genes are TRBV2 and TRBJ2-5; the match to TRBD2 covers 11 bases. This CDR3 is 16 amino acids long. Germline V CDR1 and CDR2: SNHLY, FYNNEI. V shed 7 bases and J 5 bases; nucleotides not matched to a gene: 12. CDR3 protein: CASMLPSGGPGETQYF. The CDR3 DNA reads as TGTGCCAGCATGCTACCTAGCGGGGGGCCCGGGGAGACCCAGTACTTC.

The genes are TRBV27 and TRBJ2-2; D assignment may be TRBD1 or TRBD2 (5 bases each). This CDR3 region has 19 residues. Trimming cost V 6 bases and J 4 bases, with 27 bases left between them. Germline CDR1 and CDR2: MNHEY and SMNVEV (reference sequence). The CDR3 protein is CASRVPLGVVRVLTGELFF. CDR3 DNA sequence: TGTGCCAGCAGAGTTCCTTTGGGAGTGGTCAGGGTGCTCACCGGGGAGCTGTTTTTT.

The chain couples TRBV5-1 to TRBJ2-7; D uncertain. Germline loops: CDR1 SGHRS, CDR2 YFSETQ. V lost 3 bases to trimming and J lost 1 base, with 2 bases between them. CDR3 length: 11 amino acids. The CDR3 sequence: CASSSSYEQYF. DNA of the CDR3: TGCGCCAGCAGCTCGTCCTACGAGCAGTACTTC.

A remark on this clone: This CDR3 is also generated by other DNA sequences in the sample. The chain employs TRBV5-1 and TRBJ2-7; no definite D call. Per the germline V gene, CDR1 is SGHRS and CDR2 is YFSETQ. The CDR3 runs 14 residues. Trimming stripped 0 bases from V and 1 base from J, with 8 bases between. CDR3 residues: CASSLASNSYEQYF. CDR3 DNA: TGCGCCAGCAGCTTGGCCAGTAATTCCTACGAGCAGTACTTC.

The CDR3, as DNA: TGTGCCAGCACCCCAAGGGGGACACAGAACACTGAAGCTTTCTTT. Translated, it gives CASTPRGTQNTEAFF. V usage is TRBV2 and J usage is TRBJ1-1, with D perhaps TRBD1 (6 bases). The CDR3 loop spans 15 amino acids. V shed 7 bases and J shed 1 base, with 16 bases lying between them. From germline, CDR1 is SNHLY and CDR2 FYNNEI.

This clone was counted once. The V gene is TRBV9, the J gene TRBJ2-2; 7 nucleotides line up with TRBD1. J was trimmed by 4 bases and V by 5 bases; bases with no gene match: 8. From germline, CDR1 is SGDLS and CDR2 YYNGEE. CDR3 length: 15 residues. As DNA, the CDR3 is TGTGCCAGCAGGGCTAAAGGGGGCCCCACCGGGGAGCTGTTTTTT. Protein product: CASRAKGGPTGELFF.

The DNA for the CDR3 is TGTGCCAGCAGCTTACCCCATGACAACTATGGCTACACCTTC. It codes for CASSLPHDNYGYTF. The J gene is TRBJ1-2, the V gene TRBV11-2; D unresolved. The ends were cut back, 2 bases at V and 2 bases at J, with 9 bases in the middle. Germline CDR1 is SGHAT and CDR2 is FQNNGV. The CDR3 is 14 amino acids.

The chain links TRBV6-5 to TRBJ1-1; D remains unclear. Trimming took off 6 bases at V and 5 bases at J, with 13 bases between the two ends. The length of the CDR3 is 13 residues. Germline CDR1 MNHEY, CDR2 SVGAGI. CDR3 coding DNA: TGTGCCAGCAGCCTTCGGGGAAGAACTGAAGCTTTCTTT. Residues: CASSLRGRTEAFF.

V usage is TRBV5-1 and J usage is TRBJ1-1, with D tentatively TRBD1 (6 bases). CDR3 length: 14 amino acids. From germline, CDR1 is SGHRS and CDR2 YFSETQ. V was pared by 5 bases and J by 5 bases, with 16 bases between. In nucleotides, the CDR3 is TGCGCCAGCAGACAGGGAAGTCCGGTGACTGAAGCTTTCTTT. Translation gives CASRQGSPVTEAFF.

The chain carries TRBV6-5 and TRBJ2-7; 9 bases align to TRBD1. CDR1 and CDR2 from the germline V gene are MNHEY and SVGAGI. V was pared by 8 bases and J by 2 bases, with 4 bases of the junction left unmatched. The CDR3 sequence is 13 residues long. The CDR3 protein is CASLDRGTYEQYF. Written as DNA, the CDR3 is TGTGCCAGCTTGGACAGGGGAACCTACGAGCAGTACTTC.

The V gene is TRBV11-1, the J gene TRBJ2-3; TRBD2 matches at 9 bases. There are 16 residues in the CDR3. CDR1 and CDR2 from the germline V gene are SGHAT and FQDESV (reference sequence). Trimming removed 7 bases from V and 0 bases from J; junction bases left unmatched: 8. The CDR3 protein is CASKAGGSRSTDTQYF. CDR3 nucleotide sequence: TGTGCCAGCAAAGCGGGGGGTTCCCGTAGCACAGATACGCAGTATTTT. The full variable domain, with the rest looked up from reference TRBV11-1 and TRBJ2-3, is EAEVAQSPRYKITEKSQAVAFWCDPISGHATLYWYRQILGQGPELLVQFQDESVVDDSQLPKDRFSAERLKGVDSTLKIQPAELGDSAMYLCASKAGGSRSTDTQYFGPGTRLTVL.

This chain joins TRBV5-1 and TRBJ2-5, with a possible D match to TRBD1 (6 bases). Germline CDR1 reads SGHRS; CDR2 reads YFSETQ. There are 15 residues in the CDR3. Trimming cost V 0 bases and J 1 base, with 10 bases left between them. The CDR3 DNA is TGCGCCAGCAGCTTGGAAGGGGGTCCCCAAGAGACCCAGTACTTC. This gives the protein CASSLEGGPQETQYF.

The J gene is TRBJ2-3, the V gene TRBV6-2 or TRBV6-3; the D gene is possibly TRBD2 (6 bases). CDR3 length: 13 residues. The V end lost 4 bases, the J end lost 5 bases, and 10 bases lay between the germline ends. Germline V gene sequence: CDR1 MNHEY, CDR2 SVGEGT. The CDR3 nucleotides are TGTGCCAGCAGTTTCCGGGGGTTAGATACGCAGTATTTT. Translating it yields CASSFRGLDTQYF.

This rearrangement joins TRBV5-1 to TRBJ1-1; D unclear. This CDR3 has 15 amino acids. Trimming removed 0 bases at V and 1 base at J, with 10 bases between. The V gene's germline CDR1 is SGHRS and CDR2 YFSETQ. The CDR3 sequence is CASSLGLSGNTEAFF. The CDR3 region has the DNA TGCGCCAGCAGCTTGGGGCTTAGTGGGAACACTGAAGCTTTCTTT.

This clone was counted a few times. The chain uses TRBV7-3 and TRBJ1-1; TRBD1 is a possible D gene (6 bases). The CDR3 has 17 amino acids. CDR1 is SGHTA and CDR2 is FQGTGA in the germline V gene. Trimming left V 0 bases short and J 0 bases short, with 14 bases between. The CDR3 sequence is CASSLTAQGRMNTEAFF. The DNA for the CDR3 is TGTGCCAGCAGCTTAACTGCTCAGGGGCGAATGAACACTGAAGCTTTCTTT.

The chain combines TRBV12-3 or TRBV12-4 with TRBJ1-5; D is ambiguous. The CDR3 runs 13 residues. Trimming left V 6 bases short and J 6 bases short, with 12 bases between. The CDR3 region is CASRITQAQPQHF. CDR3 coding DNA: TGTGCCAGCAGGATAACGCAGGCTCAGCCCCAGCATTTT.

This clone was picked up one time. This chain joins TRBV7-9 and TRBJ1-5; maybe TRBD1 (5 bases). CDR1 and CDR2 from the germline V gene are SEHNR and FQNEAQ (reference sequence). This CDR3 has 14 amino acids. Trimming shortened V by 5 bases and J by 2 bases, and 10 bases separated the two germline ends. The CDR3 DNA follows: TGTGCCAGCAGCCTCGGGACGGGCAATCAGCCCCAGCATTTT. This translates into CASSLGTGNQPQHF.

This chain links TRBV5-1 with TRBJ2-1, with 7 bases identical to TRBD1. Germline V lookup: CDR1 SGHRS, CDR2 YFSETQ. This CDR3 is 13 amino acids long. V was pared by 7 bases and J by 6 bases, with 7 bases of the junction left unmatched. The CDR3 sequence: CASQRQGGNEQFF. Written as DNA, the CDR3 is TGCGCCAGCCAACGACAGGGCGGCAATGAGCAGTTCTTC.

The gene calls are TRBV28 and TRBJ2-5, with 9 bases aligning to TRBD2. Germline CDR1 MDHEN, CDR2 SYDVKM. The CDR3 spans 16 residues. Losses at the gene ends were 1 base for V and 1 base for J; bases not matched to a gene: 4. This CDR3 reads CASSLSGGGGQETQYF. Written as DNA, the CDR3 is TGTGCCAGCAGTTTATCTGGCGGGGGGGGCCAAGAGACCCAGTACTTC.

The chain couples TRBV6-4 to TRBJ2-1; 11 bases match TRBD2. Germline V gives CDR1 MRHNA, CDR2 SNTAGT. CDR3 length: 20 amino acids. Losses at the gene ends were 10 bases for V and 1 base for J; bases not matched to a gene: 21. DNA for the CDR3: TGTGCCACCTCACCTATAGCGGGGGGGCGTAGTCGGAGTTCCTACAATGAGCAGTTCTTC. It codes for CATSPIAGGRSRSSYNEQFF.